This T cell receptor beta chain was obtained from a study of T cells in localized non-small cell lung cancer. Whole-study findings and limits: An association was observed between higher blood T cell density and longer overall survival. Only one tumor region went through sequencing, so heterogeneity may still be there. The highest T cell clonality was in uninvolved adjacent lung, above tumor.

Here immunoSEQ multiplex PCR was the method, and the copy in TCRdb shows in-frame clones only, minus some. There are fewer than 40,000 clones in the sample; 78% occur only once, and roughly 35% lies in the top ten. Losses at the gene ends were 1 base for V and 0 bases for J; bases not matched to a gene: 4. CDR1 and CDR2 (germline): SEHNR, FQNEAQ (reference sequence). The CDR3 is 17 amino acids. With respect to this clone: Its matching antigen is unknown.

This sample comprised peripheral blood, obtained before any cancer treatment. This chain links TRBV7-9 with TRBJ2-3; 10 bases line up with TRBD2. This clonotype was sampled from a male donor older than 55 with stage II squamous cell lung carcinoma. The CDR3 region is CASSLGTSGTSTDTQYF. CDR3 DNA sequence: TGTGCCAGCAGCTTAGGGACTAGCGGAACTAGCACAGATACGCAGTATTTT.